The TCR beta chain described here comes from a study of T cell repertoires in cytomegalovirus infection. General observations from the study: In two of eight donors, the top clonotype was HLA-C-restricted CMV-specific.

This CDR3 contains 16 residues. Germline values: CDR1 SGHTA, CDR2 FQGNSA. V lost 7 bases and J lost 4; bases outside the gene matches: 7. TCRdb reprocessed the reads via MiXCR and lists one record per CDR3 protein. The repertoire holds approximately 250,000 distinct CDR3 sequences, with approximately 7% as singletons. The table lists this clonotype with many counts. What it binds is not known. The rearrangement links TRBV7-2 to TRBJ2-1, with 13 positions matching TRBD2. The receptor was derived from a human donor in good health (CMV status not recorded). Some clones in this sample may be carry-over from other donors' samples. Sequenced: PBMCs. The CDR3 DNA reads as TGTGCCAGCACCTTGGGACTAGCGGGGAAATACAATGAGCAGTTCTTC. It translates to CASTLGLAGKYNEQFF.